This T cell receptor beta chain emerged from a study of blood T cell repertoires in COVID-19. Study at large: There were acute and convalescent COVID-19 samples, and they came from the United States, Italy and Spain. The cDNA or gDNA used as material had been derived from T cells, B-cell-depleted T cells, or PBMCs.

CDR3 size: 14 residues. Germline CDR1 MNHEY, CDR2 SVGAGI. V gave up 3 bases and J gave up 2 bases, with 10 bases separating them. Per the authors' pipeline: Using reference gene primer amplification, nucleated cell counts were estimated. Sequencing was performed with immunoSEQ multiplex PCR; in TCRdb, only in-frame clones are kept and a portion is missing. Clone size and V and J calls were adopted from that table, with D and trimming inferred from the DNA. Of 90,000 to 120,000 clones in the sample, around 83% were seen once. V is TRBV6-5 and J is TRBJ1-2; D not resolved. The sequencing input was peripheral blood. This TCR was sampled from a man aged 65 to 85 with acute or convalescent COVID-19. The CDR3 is CASSYFGRNYGYTF. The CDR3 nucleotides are TGTGCCAGCAGTTATTTCGGCAGGAACTATGGCTACACCTTC.